The rows below give T cell receptor beta chains drawn from one sample of a study of regulatory T cells in long-lasting Graves disease. Via MiXCR, TCRdb re-called the multiplex PCR reads, giving one row per CDR3 protein. The sample lists 500,000 or so distinct CDR3 sequences; about 15% were seen once. Another study also made use of these data, one on T cells in Graves' hyperthyroidism and ophthalmopathy.

The sequences come from peripheral blood mononuclear cells (PBMCs), collected at new diagnosis, from a patient treated with antithyroid drugs. Receptor source: a woman aged 35 to 59 with Graves disease. The CDR3 runs from the conserved cysteine through the conserved F or W. D genes are given only for firm matches. Expanded clones are given a class, and other clones once, few, many or no size at all.

d_gene,v_gene,j_gene,abundance,CDR3nt,CDR3aa
.,TRBV11-2,TRBJ1-2,few,TGTGCCAGCAGCCCAGTGGGATTCTATGGCTACACCTTC,CASSPVGFYGYTF
TRBD1,TRBV29-1,TRBJ2-7,few,TGCAGCGTTAAGGACAGGGCCTACGAGCAGTACTTC,CSVKDRAYEQYF
.,TRBV15,TRBJ2-1,.,TGTGCCACCAGCAGTGGGTTAGGAGGCGATGAGCAGTTCTTC,CATSSGLGGDEQFF
.,TRBV13,TRBJ2-3,many,TGTGCCAGCAGCTTAGTTCGCACAGATACGCAGTATTTT,CASSLVRTDTQYF
.,TRBV27,TRBJ2-3,many,TGTGCCAGCAGTTTAGCCCCATCCGGTACGCAGTATTTT,CASSLAPSGTQYF
TRBD1,TRBV10-3,TRBJ1-4,many,TGTGCCATCAGTGAGTCAGGGGGCAATGAAAAACTGTTTTTT,CAISESGGNEKLFF
.,TRBV6-1,TRBJ2-1,few,TGTGCCAGCAGTGACCTCTTCGGGCGGGAGTTCTTC,CASSDLFGREFF
TRBD1,TRBV6-5,TRBJ1-4,many,TGTGCCAGCAGTTACTCGGACAGGGGGCATGAAAAACTGTTTTTT,CASSYSDRGHEKLFF
TRBD1,TRBV19,TRBJ1-3,few,TGTGCCAGTAGTATTATGGGACAGGGGAGAAACACCATATATTTT,CASSIMGQGRNTIYF
TRBD2,TRBV2,TRBJ2-7,many,TGTGCCAGCAGAGCGGGACTAGCGGCATCCTACGAGCAGTACTTC,CASRAGLAASYEQYF
TRBD1,TRBV2,TRBJ2-7,many,TGTGCCAGCAGGGGGACAGGGCGCGAGCAGTACTTC,CASRGTGREQYF
.,TRBV30,TRBJ2-7,many,TGTGCCTGGAGTGTACCACGTGGAAGCTACGAGCAGTACTTC,CAWSVPRGSYEQYF
.,TRBV19,TRBJ1-2,few,TGTGCCAGTAGTATAGGGTTGGGTGGCTACACCTTC,CASSIGLGGYTF
.,TRBV28,TRBJ1-6,many,TGTGCCAGCAGCGGGTTACCAGGGTCTTCACCCCTCCACTTT,CASSGLPGSSPLHF
TRBD2,TRBV2,TRBJ2-3,many,TGTGCCAGCAGCATAGCGGGGGGGCCCGTAGATACGCAGTATTTT,CASSIAGGPVDTQYF
.,TRBV12-5,TRBJ2-4,few,TGTGCTAGTGCCCCAGGGGGGGCCAAAAACATTCAGTACTTC,CASAPGGAKNIQYF
.,TRBV7-2,TRBJ1-5,few,TGTGCCAGCAGCTCGAATAATCAGCCCCAGCATTTT,CASSSNNQPQHF
TRBD2,TRBV27,TRBJ2-7,.,TGTGCCAGCAGTTTCGTGGGAGGGGCCCACTCCTACGAGCAGTACTTC,CASSFVGGAHSYEQYF
TRBD1,TRBV11-2,TRBJ2-3,many,TGTGCCAGCAGCTTAGTCCAGGGGGCTATAGATACGCAGTATTTT,CASSLVQGAIDTQYF
TRBD2,TRBV6-1,TRBJ2-3,many,TGTGCCAGCAGACAGCGGGGGGCCCTCCGAGATACGCAGTATTTT,CASRQRGALRDTQYF
.,TRBV7-3,TRBJ2-2,many,TGTGCCAGCAGCCCCCAGCGGATGGAGGTCACCGGGGAGCTGTTTTTT,CASSPQRMEVTGELFF
TRBD2,TRBV19,TRBJ2-1,.,TGTGCCAGTACCGGGACTAGCGGGGGGTCGAGCTCCTACAATGAGCAGTTCTTC,CASTGTSGGSSSYNEQFF
.,TRBV12-3/TRBV12-4,TRBJ2-7,many,TGTGCCAGCAGTTTCGCAGGGAGCTCCTACGAGCAGTACTTC,CASSFAGSSYEQYF
TRBD1,TRBV15,TRBJ1-1,many,TGTGCCACCAGCAGAGGGGGGACAGGGGGGTACACTGAAGCTTTCTTT,CATSRGGTGGYTEAFF
.,TRBV6-1,TRBJ2-2,.,TGTGGCACACGGGTGGGGTATTCCGGGGAGCTGTTTTTT,CGTRVGYSGELFF
.,TRBV5-1,TRBJ2-5,many,TGCGCCAGCAGCTTGGAAGCGCCTGAGGAGACCCAGTACTTC,CASSLEAPEETQYF
TRBD2,TRBV2,TRBJ2-1,many,TGTGCCAGCAGAGGGCCGACTAGCGGGGCCTACAATGAGCAGTTCTTC,CASRGPTSGAYNEQFF
TRBD1,TRBV7-3,TRBJ1-1,many,TGTGCCAGCGCTAGGACAGGGGGCACTGAAGCTTTCTTT,CASARTGGTEAFF
.,TRBV28,TRBJ1-4,many,TGTGCCAGCAGAGTTGACAGCACGATTAATGAAAAACTGTTTTTT,CASRVDSTINEKLFF
.,TRBV12-3/TRBV12-4,TRBJ2-3,many,TGTGCCAGCAGTTATCAAAGACAGGATAGCACAGATACGCAGTATTTT,CASSYQRQDSTDTQYF
TRBD2,TRBV20-1,TRBJ2-1,.,TGCGGTGCTGGAGTAGCGGGGCTCTCCTACAATGAGCAGTTCTTC,CGAGVAGLSYNEQFF
TRBD1,TRBV27,TRBJ1-2,many,TGTGCCAGCAGTTTTGGACAGGAGCCTTATGGCTACACCTTC,CASSFGQEPYGYTF
TRBD2,TRBV7-9,TRBJ2-3,.,TGTGCCAGCAGGCTAGGCTCGGGGGGGTCAGCTACGCAGTATTTT,CASRLGSGGSATQYF
.,TRBV3-1,TRBJ2-1,many,TGTGCCAGCAGCCAAGATCCGGGGGACTCCTACAATGAGCAGTTCTTC,CASSQDPGDSYNEQFF
.,TRBV15,TRBJ2-2,once,TGTGCCACCAGCAGAGAAAACGCCGCGAACACCGGGGAGCTGTTTTTT,CATSRENAANTGELFF
TRBD2,TRBV7-9,TRBJ2-7,many,TGTGCCAGCAGCCCTGGGACTAGCTACGAGCAGTACTTC,CASSPGTSYEQYF
.,TRBV20-1,TRBJ2-5,many,TGCAGTGCTAGTTCCGTCCGGGAGACCCAGTACTTC,CSASSVRETQYF
.,TRBV7-3,TRBJ2-2,.,TGTGCCAGCAGCTTTCTTGTAACCGGGGAGCTGTTTTTT,CASSFLVTGELFF
TRBD1,TRBV3-1,TRBJ1-1,many,TGTGCCAGCAGCCGACAACCGGGACAGGGGTCAACTGAAGCTTTCTTT,CASSRQPGQGSTEAFF
TRBD1,TRBV6-1,TRBJ2-5,many,TGTGCCAGCAGTATCGGGACAGGCCCCCAGGGTACCCAGTACTTC,CASSIGTGPQGTQYF
.,TRBV5-5,TRBJ2-1,few,TGTGCCAGCAGCTTGGACGGACAGATCTACAATGAGCAGTTCTTC,CASSLDGQIYNEQFF
TRBD1,TRBV9,TRBJ1-1,.,TGTGCCAGCAGCGGAGGACAGGGGGCTTATGTTGAAGCTTTCTTT,CASSGGQGAYVEAFF
.,TRBV20-1,TRBJ2-7,.,TGCAGTGCTAGAGATCAGGGACGTCGAACCTACGAGCAGTACTTC,CSARDQGRRTYEQYF
TRBD1,TRBV2,TRBJ2-3,many,TGTGCCAGCAGCGATCGACAGGGGATAGCAGATACGCAGTATTTT,CASSDRQGIADTQYF
TRBD1,TRBV2,TRBJ1-2,many,TGTGCCAGCGGGGATACCGGGGACAGGGGTTCACTGGTCTATGGCTACACCTTC,CASGDTGDRGSLVYGYTF
TRBD1,TRBV5-1,TRBJ2-3,.,TGCGCCAGCACCCGTGACGGGACAGGGCCAGATACGCAGTATTTT,CASTRDGTGPDTQYF
TRBD1,TRBV11-3,TRBJ1-6,.,TGTGCCAGCAGCTCGCCGACAGGGGGAGGGTCACCCCTCCACTTT,CASSSPTGGGSPLHF
.,TRBV15,TRBJ1-1,.,TGTGCCACCAGCAGAGTTTACACTGAAGCTTTCTTT,CATSRVYTEAFF
TRBD1,TRBV5-6,TRBJ1-1,many,TGTGCCAGCAGCTACGCCCCGGGGACAGGGAGCACTGAAGCTTTCTTT,CASSYAPGTGSTEAFF
.,TRBV10-3,TRBJ1-5,.,TGTGCCATCAGTGAGTCGGTCCCCGGAGGTAATCAGCCCCAGCATTTT,CAISESVPGGNQPQHF
TRBD1,TRBV20-1,TRBJ2-5,many,TGCAGTGCTAGAAAACAGGGGGGAGAGACCCAGTACTTC,CSARKQGGETQYF
.,TRBV5-8,TRBJ2-7,many,TGTGCCAGCACCCCCCGACCGAAGCCCCACGAGCAGTACTTC,CASTPRPKPHEQYF
TRBD2,TRBV20-1,TRBJ2-3,.,TGCAGTGCTACAGCAACTAGCGGGGGGGTGAATACGCAGTATTTT,CSATATSGGVNTQYF
TRBD1,TRBV25-1,TRBJ1-5,few,TGTGCCAGCAGTGCCGGGACAGGGGCCAATCAGCCCCAGCATTTT,CASSAGTGANQPQHF
.,TRBV10-3,TRBJ1-3,.,TGTGCCATCAGTGAGTCTTCGGGACTCTCCGGGGACACCATATATTTT,CAISESSGLSGDTIYF